These 32 T cell receptor beta chains share one sample of origin, sequenced in a study of cytomegalovirus exposure and HLA in healthy donors. A multiplex PCR was run with 60 Vbeta primers and 13 Jbeta primers. The table came from immunoSEQ multiplex PCR; TCRdb's copy has only in-frame clones and leaves some out. The table includes approximately 150,000 clones, roughly 80% detected once. The sample taken for sequencing was PBMCs. These TCRs come from a man younger than 45 in good health and CMV-seronegative.

This rearrangement joins TRBV19 to TRBJ2-3; 14 bases are a match to TRBD2. The CDR3 contains 17 residues. The germline gives CDR1 LNHDA, CDR2 SQIVND (reference sequence). Trimming removed 5 bases from V and 5 bases from J; junction bases left unmatched: 9. The CDR3 here is CASSHLGLAGDGDTQYF. CDR3 nucleotide sequence: TGTGCCAGTAGTCACCTGGGACTAGCGGGAGATGGAGATACGCAGTATTTT.

V gene TRBV13 combines with J gene TRBJ2-1; 14 bases map to TRBD2. From germline, CDR1 is PRHDT and CDR2 FYEKMQ (reference sequence). The CDR3 loop spans 18 amino acids. J lost 2 bases, V lost 6 bases, and 9 bases had no gene match. The CDR3: CASRSTSGGAGAYNEQFF. The CDR3 DNA sequence: TGTGCCAGCAGGTCGACTAGCGGGGGGGCTGGGGCCTACAATGAGCAGTTCTTC.

The CDR3 is CASSLGTSGGYYEQYF. The CDR3 DNA follows: TGTGCCAGCAGCTTAGGGACTAGCGGGGGATACTACGAGCAGTACTTC. The chain links TRBV7-8 to TRBJ2-7; 13 nucleotides match TRBD2. The CDR3 totals 16 residues. The junction had 3 bases not matched to a gene; V was cut back by 1 base and J by 3 bases. Germline V gene sequence: CDR1 SGHVS, CDR2 FQNEAQ.

The V call is TRBV19, the J call TRBJ1-1, with D possibly being TRBD1 (5 bases). Germline loops: CDR1 LNHDA, CDR2 SQIVND (reference sequence). Trimming pared 5 bases from V and 4 bases from J, leaving 14 bases between. This CDR3 has 14 residues. The CDR3 here is CASSSMTGVTEAFF. The CDR3 DNA follows: TGTGCCAGTAGTTCGATGACGGGGGTCACTGAAGCTTTCTTT.

The CDR3: CASSFGRANEKLFF. The CDR3 DNA is TGTGCCAGCAGTTTCGGGAGGGCTAATGAAAAACTGTTTTTT. The V call is TRBV27, the J call TRBJ1-4; D not resolved. The V gene lost 3 bases and the J gene lost 3 bases, with 8 bases spanning the gap. Per germline, CDR1 MNHEY and CDR2 SMNVEV (reference sequence). The CDR3 is 14 amino acids.

This clone was seen a single time. This sequence joins TRBV5-1 and TRBJ2-7; TRBD1 matches at 10 bases. Unmatched junction bases numbered 4, after V lost 7 bases and J lost 0 bases. Germline assignment: CDR1 SGHRS and CDR2 YFSETQ. The CDR3 is 14 residues long. The CDR3 DNA reads TGCGCCAGCCGGGGACAGGGGAACTCCTACGAGCAGTACTTC. Protein sequence: CASRGQGNSYEQYF.

V usage is TRBV5-1 and J usage is TRBJ2-2; 8 nucleotides align to TRBD2. Germline V gives CDR1 SGHRS, CDR2 YFSETQ. With V trimmed by 2 bases and J by 7 bases, 4 bases remained unmatched. The CDR3 spans 14 residues. Here the CDR3 reads CASSLGLAIGELFF. The CDR3 DNA follows: TGCGCCAGCAGCTTAGGACTAGCTATCGGGGAGCTGTTTTTT.

The J gene is TRBJ2-7, the V gene TRBV30, with 7 positions matching TRBD2. J gave up 6 bases and V 6 bases, and 17 bases lay outside the gene matches. Germline V lookup: CDR1 GTSNPN, CDR2 SVGIG (reference sequence). CDR3 length equals 15 residues. CDR3 coding DNA: TGTGCCTGCCTCCGGTGGGCTAGCGGCCCGGTCGAGCAGTACTTC. Protein: CACLRWASGPVEQYF.

This rearrangement joins TRBV19 to TRBJ2-7; TRBD2 matches at 8 bases. Germline CDR1 and CDR2: LNHDA and SQIVND (reference sequence). The ends lost 7 bases at V and 3 bases at J; junction bases unmatched: 8. This CDR3 is built from 14 residues. The CDR3 DNA reads as TGTGCCAGTACCCCGGGGGGGTTATTCTACGAGCAGTACTTC. It is translated as CASTPGGLFYEQYF.

In DNA, the CDR3 is TGTGCCAGCAGCTCCCCCTGGGACAGGGTTAACTACGAGCAGTACTTC. It encodes CASSSPWDRVNYEQYF. V usage is TRBV21-1 and J usage is TRBJ2-7; no check of the table's D call, TRBD1, against the DNA was made. TRBV21-1 is designated a pseudogene. The CDR3 covers 16 residues.

The genes are TRBV7-3 and TRBJ2-3; possible D gene TRBD2, 7 bases. Germline V lookup: CDR1 SGHTA, CDR2 FQGTGA. The CDR3 is 15 residues long. Trimming cost V 1 base and J 5 bases, with 13 bases left between them. The CDR3 region is CASSLIAGAEDTQYF. The CDR3 nucleotides read TGTGCCAGCAGCTTAATTGCGGGGGCGGAAGATACGCAGTATTTT.

This clone was seen only a few times. J is TRBJ1-1 and V is TRBV2, with TRBD1 matching over 7 bases. From germline, CDR1 is SNHLY and CDR2 FYNNEI. V lost 6 bases and J lost 4; bases outside the gene matches: 11. The CDR3 totals 15 residues. CDR3 region: CASRGGQSKFTEAFF. The DNA for the CDR3 is TGTGCCAGCAGAGGGGGACAGAGCAAATTCACTGAAGCTTTCTTT.

The chain links TRBV6-5 to TRBJ1-2; D is unclear. The CDR3 is 13 amino acids. V was trimmed by 5 bases and J by 3 bases, leaving 10 bases between them. From germline, CDR1 is MNHEY and CDR2 SVGAGI. The CDR3 region is CASSPGEDYGYTF. CDR3 DNA: TGTGCCAGCAGTCCGGGAGAGGACTATGGCTACACCTTC.

The chain carries TRBV5-1 and TRBJ2-4; TRBD2 matches 8 bases. Trimming took 0 bases from V and 11 from J; bases not matched to a gene: 4. This CDR3 comprises 13 residues. Germline lookup yields CDR1 SGHRS and CDR2 YFSETQ. CDR3 DNA: TGCGCCAGCAGCTTGGGGCCCGGGGGGGTTCAGTACTTC. Protein: CASSLGPGGVQYF.

The V and J genes are TRBV7-9 and TRBJ2-3; TRBD1 matches 7 bases. The CDR3 has 16 residues. Trimming took 5 bases from V and 0 from J; bases not matched to a gene: 8. Looked up from germline, CDR1 is SEHNR and CDR2 is FQNEAQ (reference sequence). Written as DNA, the CDR3 is TGTGCCAGCAGCGCCCCTAGGGGGCCCAGCACAGATACGCAGTATTTT. Translated: CASSAPRGPSTDTQYF.

This clone has more than one count but fewer than ten. This chain links TRBV5-1 with TRBJ1-1; possible D gene TRBD1, 5 bases. The CDR3 covers 14 residues. Germline CDR1 is SGHRS and CDR2 is YFSETQ. V was pared by 0 bases and J by 4 bases, with 10 bases between. The CDR3 loop reads CASSLAGRGTEAFF. CDR3 bases: TGCGCCAGCAGCTTGGCGGGGAGGGGCACTGAAGCTTTCTTT.

This clone was seen a single time. The gene calls are TRBV28 and TRBJ1-3, with no clear D. The CDR3 contains 13 residues. Germline lookup yields CDR1 MDHEN and CDR2 SYDVKM. The ends were cut back, 5 bases at V and 2 bases at J, with 7 bases in the middle. The CDR3 DNA sequence: TGTGCCAGCAGTCCTCTTGCTGGAAACACCATATATTTT. It translates to CASSPLAGNTIYF.

The CDR3 protein is CASSTTGVDNEQFF. CDR3 DNA: TGTGCCAGCAGCACGACAGGGGTCGACAATGAGCAGTTCTTC. The chain uses TRBV7-3 and TRBJ2-1; 8 bases align to TRBD1. Germline V gene data show CDR1 as SGHTA and CDR2 as FQGTGA. V lost 5 bases and J lost 5; bases outside the gene matches: 5. The CDR3 covers 14 residues.

The chain has TRBV7-8 and TRBJ2-1; D remains ambiguous. CDR3 length equals 14 residues. The V gene's germline CDR1 is SGHVS and CDR2 FQNEAQ. V lost 1 base, J lost 1 base, and 5 bases lay in between. In DNA form, the CDR3 reads TGTGCCAGCAGCTTAGAGCCTTCCTACAATGAGCAGTTCTTC. Amino acids: CASSLEPSYNEQFF.

This clone was counted once. The rearrangement links TRBV5-4 to TRBJ2-1, with 8 bases identical to TRBD1. Germline loops: CDR1 SGHNT, CDR2 YYREEE (reference sequence). V shed 4 bases, J shed 2 bases, and the junction held 5 bases outside the gene matches. This CDR3 contains 15 residues. CDR3 DNA: TGTGCCAGCAGCACCACAGGGGGTACCTACAATGAGCAGTTCTTC. Translation gives CASSTTGGTYNEQFF.

This clone was picked up one time. V gene TRBV29-1 combines with J gene TRBJ1-2, with D maybe TRBD1 (6 bases). Between the trimmed V and J ends, which lost 5 bases and 4 bases, there was a span of 17 bases. Germline V gives CDR1 SQVTM, CDR2 ANQGSEA. The CDR3 runs to 14 residues. In DNA, the CDR3 is TGCAGCGTTTCGGACAGCTCCTTTATCTATGGCTACACCTTC. Protein: CSVSDSSFIYGYTF.

This clone has only one observation. The chain links TRBV11-2 to TRBJ1-1; 8 bases line up with TRBD1. The CDR3 extends over 15 amino acids. CDR1 is SGHAT and CDR2 is FQNNGV in the germline V gene. The junction had 7 bases not matched to a gene; V was cut back by 5 bases and J by 2 bases. The CDR3 sequence is CASSDHRGGNTEAFF. The CDR3 region has the DNA TGTGCCAGCAGCGACCACAGGGGGGGAAACACTGAAGCTTTCTTT.

The chain recombines TRBV18 with TRBJ1-1, with D hard to call. The CDR3 is made up of 13 amino acids. The germline CDR1 and CDR2 sequences are KGHSH and LQKENI. V lost 6 bases to trimming and J lost 1 base, with 9 bases between them. Here the CDR3 reads CASSSRGNTEAFF. In nucleotides, the CDR3 is TGTGCCAGCTCGTCGAGAGGGAACACTGAAGCTTTCTTT. The entire variable domain, with the rest obtained from reference TRBV18 and TRBJ1-1, is as follows: NAGVMQNPRHLVRRRGQEARLRCSPMKGHSHVYWYRQLPEEGLKFMVYLQKENIIDESGMPKERFSAEFPKEGPSILRIQQVVRGDSAAYFCASSSRGNTEAFFGQGTRLTVV.

This chain uses TRBV30 with TRBJ1-2; D might be TRBD1 (5 bases). The V and J ends lost 2 bases and 4 bases respectively, with 14 bases between them. The CDR3 length is 14 residues. From germline, CDR1 is GTSNPN and CDR2 SVGIG (reference sequence). CDR3 coding DNA: TGTGCCTGGAGTACCCCCGGAGGGACCTATGGCTACACCTTC. Translation gives CAWSTPGGTYGYTF.

This clone has just a few counts. Written as DNA, the CDR3 is TGTGCCAGCAGCCTAAACTCCAGGGGGAATGAGCAGTTCTTC. It specifies CASSLNSRGNEQFF. The V and J genes are TRBV27 and TRBJ2-1; TRBD1 matches 7 bases. Germline CDR1 and CDR2: MNHEY and SMNVEV (reference sequence). CDR3 size: 14 residues. The V gene end was trimmed by 6 bases and the J gene end by 7 bases; junction bases not matched to a gene: 9.

CDR3 sequence reads: CASSLVAAGQETQYF. DNA of the CDR3: TGTGCCAGCAGCCTAGTGGCGGCTGGGCAAGAGACCCAGTACTTC. This chain connects TRBV13 to TRBJ2-5; D gene uncertain. CDR3 length: 15 amino acids. Between the trimmed V and J ends, which lost 5 bases and 2 bases, there was a span of 15 bases. The germline V gene has CDR1 PRHDT and CDR2 FYEKMQ (reference sequence).

This chain uses TRBV28 with TRBJ2-7, with a possible D match to TRBD2 (7 bases). The V and J ends lost 5 bases and 7 bases respectively, with 24 bases between them. Germline CDR1 is MDHEN and CDR2 is SYDVKM. The CDR3 is 16 amino acids. Written as DNA, the CDR3 is TGTGCCAGCAGTCCCCGGGGGGCGGGGAACTACGAGGAGCAGTACTTC. Translated: CASSPRGAGNYEEQYF. The complete variable domain, with remaining parts taken from reference TRBV28 and TRBJ2-7, reads DVKVTQSSRYLVKRTGEKVFLECVQDMDHENMFWYRQDPGLGLRLIYFSYDVKMKEKGDIPEGYSVSREKKERFSLILESASTNQTSMYLCASSPRGAGNYEEQYFGPGTRLTVT.

The V gene is TRBV7-6, the J gene TRBJ1-1, with a tentative D call TRBD1 (5 bases). This CDR3 region has 15 residues. Germline CDR1 reads SGHVS; CDR2 reads FNYEAQ. Trimming left V 7 bases short and J 0 bases short, with 15 bases between. CDR3 protein: CASTLGRNMNTEAFF. Here the CDR3 DNA reads TGTGCCAGCACCCTGGGGCGGAACATGAACACTGAAGCTTTCTTT.

The rearrangement joins TRBV9 to TRBJ2-2; 11 nucleotides align to TRBD2. This CDR3 contains 18 residues. CDR1 SGDLS and CDR2 YYNGEE come from the germline V gene. V lost 0 bases and J lost 4; bases outside the gene matches: 8. In DNA form, the CDR3 reads TGTGCCAGCAGCGTAGTAACTAGCGGGAGAGTGGGCACCGGGGAGCTGTTTTTT. Translated, it gives CASSVVTSGRVGTGELFF.

Notes on this clone: Germline and junction disagree at one end, which may indicate a read error. The chain links TRBV7-9 to TRBJ2-7; D call uncertain. The CDR3 contains 12 residues. Per germline, CDR1 SEHNR and CDR2 FQNEAQ (reference sequence). The CDR3 region has the DNA TGTTCCAGCAGCTTAGGCAGTTACGAGCAGTACTTC. It translates to CSSSLGSYEQYF.

The chain is built from TRBV29-1 and TRBJ2-7; 7 bases match TRBD1. CDR3 length equals 13 residues. CDR1 is SQVTM, CDR2 ANQGSEA, per germline. Trimming cost V 4 bases and J 1 base; bases outside gene matches: 4. The CDR3 DNA sequence: TGCAGCGTTGGCACAGGGGAATCCTACGAGCAGTACTTC. It translates to CSVGTGESYEQYF.

The chain is built from TRBV27 and TRBJ1-5, with D possibly TRBD1 on 5 matching bases. The CDR3 is 17 amino acids. CDR1 and CDR2 from the germline V gene are MNHEY and SMNVEV (reference sequence). V lost 2 bases to trimming and J lost 4 bases, with 18 bases between them. CDR3 amino acids: CASSLVSGRGTNQPQHF. The DNA of the CDR3 is TGTGCCAGCAGTTTAGTTTCCGGGAGGGGAACTAATCAGCCCCAGCATTTT.